This passage covers 26 T cell receptor beta chains from one sample sequenced in a study of T cells after yellow fever vaccination. MiXCR was run by TCRdb on the 5' RACE reads, yielding one entry per CDR3 protein. The sample holds roughly 96,000 distinct CDR3 sequences; 8% to 10% are singletons and the top ten take roughly 15%. The material sequenced was CD8+ T cells not binding an NS4B(214-222) dextramer, sorted from PBMCs, taken roughly 14 days after the first yellow fever vaccination. The receptors were sampled from a man aged 18 to 29 who received the YFV17D yellow fever vaccine.

The DNA for the CDR3 is TGTGCCAGCAGTTCGCTGGGGGGCTTAGGAACCGGGGAGCTGTTTTTT. It specifies CASSSLGGLGTGELFF. The chain employs TRBV27 and TRBJ2-2; possibly TRBD1 or TRBD2 for D (6 bases each). Germline CDR1 MNHEY, CDR2 SMNVEV (reference sequence). V was shortened by 4 bases and J by 5 bases, with 17 bases between the two germline ends. CDR3 length equals 16 residues.

This sequence joins TRBV27 and TRBJ1-5; D gene ambiguous. The V end lost 4 bases, the J end lost 0 bases, and 22 bases lay between the germline ends. The CDR3 totals 19 residues. Germline CDR1 MNHEY, CDR2 SMNVEV (reference sequence). The CDR3 DNA follows: TGTGCCAGCAGTTCACAATATCCCGGGGAGGGCGCTAGCAATCAGCCCCAGCATTTT. Its translation: CASSSQYPGEGASNQPQHF.

Only a few counts were recorded for this clonotype. This sequence joins TRBV24-1 and TRBJ2-5, with 7 bases lining up with TRBD1. The CDR3 loop spans 14 amino acids. CDR1 and CDR2 (germline): KGHDR, SFDVKD. J was trimmed by 1 base and V by 4 bases; bases with no gene match: 2. CDR3 amino acids: CATSESGGQETQYF. The CDR3 DNA follows: TGTGCCACCAGTGAATCAGGGGGCCAAGAGACCCAGTACTTC.

This clonotype was seen a handful of times. This rearrangement joins TRBV6-2 or TRBV6-3 to TRBJ1-1; D is uncertain. Trimming took 5 bases from V and 0 from J, leaving 7 bases between them. The CDR3 contains 13 residues. Germline V gene data show CDR1 as MNHEY and CDR2 as SVGEGT. CDR3 region: CASSPHMNTEAFF. The DNA of the CDR3 is TGTGCCAGCAGTCCGCATATGAACACTGAAGCTTTCTTT.

The chain recombines TRBV12-3 or TRBV12-4 with TRBJ2-3; D unresolved. The CDR3 length is 15 residues. V gave up 3 bases and J gave up 6 bases, with 16 bases separating them. CDR3 amino acids: CASSFLGYLRDTQYF. CDR3 in DNA: TGTGCCAGCAGTTTTTTAGGTTACCTCCGGGATACGCAGTATTTT.

This chain uses TRBV6-1 with TRBJ2-5; D possibly corresponds to TRBD2 (6 bases). V was clipped by 8 bases and J by 5 bases, with 18 bases between them. This CDR3 comprises 14 residues. Germline CDR1 reads MNHNS; CDR2 reads SASEGT. The CDR3 nucleotides are TGTGCCAGCGCCGACGGGGGATCTTGGGAGACCCAGTACTTC. Its protein is CASADGGSWETQYF.

The rearrangement links TRBV6-5 to TRBJ2-1, with 8 bases lining up with TRBD1. The CDR3 is made up of 16 amino acids. Trimming cost V 0 bases and J 1 base; bases outside gene matches: 2. Germline lookup yields CDR1 MNHEY and CDR2 SVGAGI. CDR3 amino acids: CASSYSRGPSYNEQFF. CDR3 sequence (DNA): TGTGCCAGCAGTTACTCCAGGGGGCCTTCCTACAATGAGCAGTTCTTC.

The table lists this clonotype with a few counts. The rearrangement uses TRBV5-6 and TRBJ2-7; possible D gene TRBD1, 5 bases. Trimming took 1 base from V and 6 from J, leaving 14 bases between them. Germline loops: CDR1 SGHDT, CDR2 YYEEEE. The CDR3 length is 14 residues. The CDR3 spells CASSLTGETSEQYF. CDR3 DNA: TGTGCCAGCAGCTTGACAGGTGAAACATCCGAGCAGTACTTC. The full variable domain, completed using reference TRBV5-6 and TRBJ2-7, is DAGVTQSPTHLIKTRGQQVTLRCSPKSGHDTVSWYQQALGQGPQFIFQYYEEEERQRGNFPDRFSGHQFPNYSSELNVNALLLGDSALYLCASSLTGETSEQYFGPGTRLTVT.

The sample holds a few counts of this clonotype. V is TRBV4-2 and J is TRBJ2-7; possibly TRBD1 for D (7 bases). CDR1 and CDR2 from the germline V gene are LGHNA and YNFKEQ. The CDR3 length is 16 residues. V was cut by 0 bases and J by 0 bases, with 12 bases left in between. The CDR3 region is CASSQDYRGGSYEQYF. Written as DNA, the CDR3 is TGTGCCAGCAGCCAAGATTACAGGGGAGGCTCCTACGAGCAGTACTTC.

There are a few counts of this clonotype. The chain joins TRBV29-1 to TRBJ1-2, with a weak D call TRBD1 (6 bases). Germline V lookup: CDR1 SQVTM, CDR2 ANQGSEA. The CDR3 spans 13 residues. V lost 7 bases to trimming and J lost 4 bases, with 16 bases between them. This CDR3 reads CSAVPRTAYGYTF. CDR3 bases: TGCAGCGCAGTACCCCGGACAGCCTATGGCTACACCTTC.

This clonotype was detected a few times. The rearrangement links TRBV14 to TRBJ1-1; no reliable D call. CDR1 and CDR2 (germline): SGHDN, FVKESK. The CDR3 spans 15 residues. Trimming removed 0 bases from V and 4 bases from J, with 12 bases in between. The CDR3 is CASSQEIAGITEAFF. In nucleotides, the CDR3 is TGTGCCAGCAGCCAAGAGATTGCCGGGATCACTGAAGCTTTCTTT.

The table lists this clonotype with a few counts. This chain joins TRBV7-9 and TRBJ2-3; 7 bases are shared with TRBD1. The CDR3 is made up of 13 amino acids. CDR1 is SEHNR, CDR2 FQNEAQ, per germline (reference sequence). V gave up 6 bases and J gave up 2 bases; unmatched junction bases: 2. The chain's CDR3 is CASRGQLTDTQYF. The CDR3, as DNA: TGTGCCAGCAGGGGACAGCTCACAGATACGCAGTATTTT.

The chain combines TRBV4-2 with TRBJ1-1; perhaps TRBD1 as D (6 bases). This CDR3 has 21 residues. CDR1 is LGHNA, CDR2 YNFKEQ, per germline. V lost 4 bases and J lost 4, with 34 bases in between. CDR3 region: CASSLLWRIGSAGAVGTEAFF. The CDR3 nucleotides are TGTGCCAGCAGCCTGTTGTGGAGAATCGGATCGGCAGGGGCTGTGGGCACTGAAGCTTTCTTT.

This clonotype came up many times. CDR3 sequence reads: CASRSAGGSGNTIYF. The DNA of the CDR3 is TGTGCCAGCAGGTCCGCAGGGGGTTCTGGAAACACCATATATTTT. This chain uses TRBV12-3 or TRBV12-4 with TRBJ1-3; 7 positions agree with TRBD1. J gave up 1 base and V 6 bases, and 6 bases lay outside the gene matches. This CDR3 has 15 residues.

This clonotype was seen only a few times. The chain joins TRBV4-1 to TRBJ1-1, with D perhaps TRBD1 (6 bases). Germline V lookup: CDR1 MGHRA, CDR2 YSYEKL. V shed 1 base and J shed 1 base, with 13 bases lying between them. CDR3 length: 16 residues. As DNA, the CDR3 is TGCGCCAGCAGCCAAGCAACTTGGGGGCGGAACACTGAAGCTTTCTTT. Its protein is CASSQATWGRNTEAFF.

A few counts support this clonotype. This sequence joins TRBV3-1 and TRBJ2-1, with D perhaps TRBD1 or TRBD2 (5 bases each). The CDR3 runs to 15 residues. Between the trimmed V and J ends, which lost 4 bases and 9 bases, there was a span of 19 bases. From germline, CDR1 is LGHDT and CDR2 YNNKEL (reference sequence). As DNA, the CDR3 is TGTGCCAGCAGCCTACGGGACGCCAGCGGTTCTGAGCAGTTCTTC. It encodes CASSLRDASGSEQFF.

This clonotype was found a few times. J is TRBJ1-1 and V is TRBV11-2; D remains ambiguous. Trimming took 0 bases from V and 4 from J, leaving 15 bases between them. Germline V gene lookup returns CDR1 SGHAT and CDR2 FQNNGV. The length of the CDR3 is 16 residues. Here the CDR3 DNA reads TGTGCCAGCAGCTTAGATGTGGATTTTACTTCCACTGAAGCTTTCTTT. Translated, it gives CASSLDVDFTSTEAFF.

This clonotype was observed a handful of times. The rearrangement links TRBV11-2 to TRBJ2-2; D is possibly TRBD1 (6 bases). Germline V gene data show CDR1 as SGHAT and CDR2 as FQNNGV. Between the trimmed V and J ends, which lost 5 bases and 2 bases, there was a span of 12 bases. This CDR3 comprises 15 residues. For the CDR3, the DNA is TGTGCCAGCAGCGACCGGGACAAAAACACCGGGGAGCTGTTTTTT. The encoded protein is CASSDRDKNTGELFF.

This chain connects TRBV4-1 to TRBJ1-1, with D tentatively TRBD1 (6 bases). V was shortened by 1 base and J by 7 bases, with 19 bases between the two germline ends. CDR3 length: 16 amino acids. Germline V lookup: CDR1 MGHRA, CDR2 YSYEKL. CDR3 bases: TGCGCCAGCAGCCAAGTACCCGGCGCGGGGGACATTGAAGCTTTCTTT. Residues: CASSQVPGAGDIEAFF.

This clonotype was counted a few times. The chain combines TRBV13 with TRBJ1-1; no firm D call. Germline CDR1 PRHDT, CDR2 FYEKMQ (reference sequence). Trimming shortened V by 4 bases and J by 0 bases, and 9 bases separated the two germline ends. The CDR3 contains 14 residues. The CDR3 DNA follows: TGTGCCAGCAGCTCAGTAGACATGAACACTGAAGCTTTCTTT. It yields the protein CASSSVDMNTEAFF.

This chain uses TRBV6-5 with TRBJ2-1; maybe TRBD1 (5 bases). Trimming took 6 bases from V and 8 from J, leaving 23 bases between them. The CDR3 spans 16 residues. Germline V lookup: CDR1 MNHEY, CDR2 SVGAGI. The CDR3 nucleotides read TGTGCCAGCAGCCTCAGCCCAGGGTCCGCTGTCGATGAGCAGTTCTTC. This gives the protein CASSLSPGSAVDEQFF.

Only a few counts were recorded for this clonotype. V is TRBV4-1 and J is TRBJ2-3, with TRBD2 matching over 7 bases. CDR1 and CDR2 from the germline V gene are MGHRA and YSYEKL. The V segment lost 1 base and the J segment 2 bases; nucleotides outside the gene matches: 6. The CDR3 has 16 amino acids. CDR3 in DNA: TGCGCCAGCAGCCAAGGTACGGGGGGAATCACAGATACGCAGTATTTT. Protein sequence: CASSQGTGGITDTQYF.

This clonotype was counted at least ten times. The DNA of the CDR3 is TGTGCCAGCCGTTCAGCGGGGCTCTACAATGAGCAGTTCTTC. As protein: CASRSAGLYNEQFF. This chain links TRBV12-3 or TRBV12-4 with TRBJ2-1; 7 bases map to TRBD2. V lost 8 bases and J lost 3; bases outside the gene matches: 7. This CDR3 contains 14 residues.

This clonotype has just a few counts. CDR3 residues: CASSGRGGGGSETQYF. CDR3 coding DNA: TGTGCCAGCAGCGGGAGGGGAGGCGGGGGATCGGAGACCCAGTACTTC. V gene TRBV27 combines with J gene TRBJ2-5; 8 nucleotides agree with TRBD2. This CDR3 is built from 16 residues. The V gene's germline CDR1 is MNHEY and CDR2 SMNVEV (reference sequence). The V gene end was trimmed by 6 bases and the J gene end by 5 bases; junction bases not matched to a gene: 14.

This clonotype appeared a few times. V gene TRBV9 combines with J gene TRBJ1-2, with D possibly being TRBD1 (5 bases). Trimming took off 0 bases at V and 7 bases at J, with 10 bases between the two ends. The CDR3 has 13 amino acids. In germline, CDR1 is SGDLS, CDR2 YYNGEE. The CDR3 DNA reads as TGTGCCAGCAGCGTAGGTGGGGGGATTGGCTACACCTTC. It encodes CASSVGGGIGYTF.

The rearrangement uses TRBV5-4 and TRBJ2-3, with D hard to call. Trimming pared 2 bases from V and 0 bases from J, leaving 7 bases between. Germline V gives CDR1 SGHNT, CDR2 YYREEE (reference sequence). This CDR3 contains 14 residues. The CDR3 region has the DNA TGTGCCAGCAGCTTCCACACTAGCACAGATACGCAGTATTTT. This translates into CASSFHTSTDTQYF.